This T cell receptor beta chain was sequenced in a study of blood T cell repertoires in COVID-19. Overall study: There were acute and convalescent COVID-19 samples, and they came from the United States, Italy and Spain. T cells, B-cell-depleted T cells, or PBMCs provided the cDNA or gDNA that served as material.

Data came from immunoSEQ multiplex PCR; TCRdb stores just in-frame clones and leaves some out. The table records 200,000 to 250,000 clones, around 90% of them present only once. CDR1 is ENHRY and CDR2 is SYGVKD in the germline V gene. V lost 0 bases, J lost 5 bases, and 1 base stayed unmatched. The CDR3 runs 13 residues. Seattle patient enrollment occurred during active infection, with longitudinal follow-up thereafter. The receptor was isolated from a man aged 30-40 years with COVID-19, enrolled during active disease. This sequence joins TRBV10-3 and TRBJ2-7, with TRBD2 matching 7 bases. The sample consisted of peripheral blood. CDR3 nucleotides: TGTGCCATCAGTGAGTCGGCGGGGGACGAGCAGTACTTC. Translating gives CAISESAGDEQYF.